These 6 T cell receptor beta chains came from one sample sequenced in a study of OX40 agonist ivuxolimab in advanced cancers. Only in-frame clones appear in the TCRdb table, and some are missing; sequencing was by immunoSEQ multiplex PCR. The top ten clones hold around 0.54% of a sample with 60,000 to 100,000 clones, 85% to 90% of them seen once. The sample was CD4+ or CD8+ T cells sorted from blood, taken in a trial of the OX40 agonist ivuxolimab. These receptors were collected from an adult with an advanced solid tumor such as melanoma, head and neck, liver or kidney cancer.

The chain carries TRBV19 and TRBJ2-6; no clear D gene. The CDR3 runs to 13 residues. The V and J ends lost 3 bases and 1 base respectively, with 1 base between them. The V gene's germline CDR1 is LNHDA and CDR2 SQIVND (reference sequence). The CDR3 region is CASSISGANVLTF. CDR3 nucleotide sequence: TGTGCCAGTAGTATTTCTGGGGCCAACGTCCTGACTTTC.

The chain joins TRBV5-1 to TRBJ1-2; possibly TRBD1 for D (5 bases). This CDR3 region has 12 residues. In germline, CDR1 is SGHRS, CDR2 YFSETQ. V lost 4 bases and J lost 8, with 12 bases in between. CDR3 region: CASSPGTDGYTF. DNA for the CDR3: TGCGCCAGCAGCCCCGGGACCGACGGCTACACCTTC.

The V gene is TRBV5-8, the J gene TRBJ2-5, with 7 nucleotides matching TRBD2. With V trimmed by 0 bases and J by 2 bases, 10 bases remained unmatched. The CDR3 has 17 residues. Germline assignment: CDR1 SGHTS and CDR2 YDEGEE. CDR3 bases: TGTGCCAGCAGCTTGGTTTTCGGGGGGATAACACAAGAGACCCAGTACTTC. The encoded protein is CASSLVFGGITQETQYF. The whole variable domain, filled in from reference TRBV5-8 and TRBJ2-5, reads EAGVTQSPTHLIKTRGQQATLRCSPISGHTSVYWYQQALGLGLQFLLWYDEGEERNRGNFPPRFSGRQFPNYSSELNVNALELEDSALYLCASSLVFGGITQETQYFGPGTRLLVL.

The CDR3 DNA reads TGCGCCAGCAGCCCGTCGACAGGGGGGGAGAATGGCTACACCTTC. Protein product: CASSPSTGGENGYTF. The chain combines TRBV5-1 with TRBJ1-2; 9 bases match TRBD1. This CDR3 is built from 15 residues. V shed 4 bases and J 6 bases; nucleotides not matched to a gene: 10. Germline values: CDR1 SGHRS, CDR2 YFSETQ. The full variable domain, completed using reference TRBV5-1 and TRBJ1-2, is KAGVTQTPRYLIKTRGQQVTLSCSPISGHRSVSWYQQTPGQGLQFLFEYFSETQRNKGNFPGRFSGRQFSNSRSEMNVSTLELGDSALYLCASSPSTGGENGYTFGSGTRLTVV.

CDR3 coding DNA: TGTGCCAGCAGCGGTGGGGGCCCCTACGAGCAGTACTTC. Its protein is CASSGGGPYEQYF. The rearrangement links TRBV7-9 to TRBJ2-7, with D perhaps TRBD1 (6 bases). Germline V lookup: CDR1 SEHNR, CDR2 FQNEAQ (reference sequence). CDR3 length: 13 residues. V was cut by 5 bases and J by 2 bases, with 10 bases left in between.

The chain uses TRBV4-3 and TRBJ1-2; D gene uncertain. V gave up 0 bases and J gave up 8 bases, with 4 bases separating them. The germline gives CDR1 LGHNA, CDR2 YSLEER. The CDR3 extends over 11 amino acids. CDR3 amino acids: CASSQDKGYTF. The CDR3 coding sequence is TGCGCCAGCAGCCAAGATAAGGGCTACACCTTC.